Each of the 5 T cell receptor beta chains below was sequenced from the same sample in a study of T cell responses to AZD1222 COVID-19 vaccine. Sequenced by immunoSEQ multiplex PCR; TCRdb stores in-frame clones only, minus some. The table shows around 120,000 clones, with around 90% occurring only once. The specimen was peripheral blood, collected 28 days after the second AZD1222 dose. These receptors were collected from an adult who received the AZD1222 COVID-19 vaccine.

This clone was counted between two and nine times. The genes are TRBV19 and TRBJ2-7; D is ambiguous. Germline CDR1 and CDR2: LNHDA and SQIVND (reference sequence). The CDR3 runs 11 residues. Between the trimmed V and J ends, which lost 10 bases and 2 bases, there was a span of 9 bases. The CDR3 DNA sequence: TGTGCCACCTCCGACACCTACGAGCAGTACTTC. Its translation is CATSDTYEQYF. Variable domain in full (rest from reference TRBV19 and TRBJ2-7): DGGITQSPKYLFRKEGQNVTLSCEQNLNHDAMYWYRQDPGQGLRLIYYSQIVNDFQKGDIAEGYSVSREKKESFPLTVTSAQKNPTAFYLCATSDTYEQYFGPGTRLTVT.

The genes are TRBV24-1 and TRBJ1-5; no definite D call. V lost 5 bases to trimming and J lost 3 bases, with 10 bases between them. The CDR3 length is 14 residues. Germline V gives CDR1 KGHDR, CDR2 SFDVKD. The CDR3 coding sequence is TGTGCCACCAGTGGAAACTTGAACAATCAGCCCCAGCATTTT. Protein sequence: CATSGNLNNQPQHF.

The chain has TRBV7-8 and TRBJ2-6; 11 nucleotides line up with TRBD1. V lost 4 bases and J lost 0; bases outside the gene matches: 5. This CDR3 is 18 amino acids long. The germline V gene encodes CDR1 SGHVS and CDR2 FQNEAQ. In DNA, the CDR3 is TGTGCCAGCAGCTCCTTCGGGACAGGGGGCTCTGGGGCCAACGTCCTGACTTTC. Amino acid sequence: CASSSFGTGGSGANVLTF.

The table lists this clone with a count of one. The chain joins TRBV4-1 to TRBJ1-6; 8 bases are a match to TRBD1. The CDR3 is made up of 13 amino acids. Trimming at V came to 10 bases and at J to 8 bases, leaving 7 bases not matched to a gene. Germline loops: CDR1 MGHRA, CDR2 YSYEKL. CDR3 protein: CAKLRGLDSPLHF. CDR3 coding DNA: TGCGCCAAACTCAGGGGGCTTGATTCACCCCTCCACTTT.

The rearrangement links TRBV11-2 to TRBJ1-1; no firm D call. The CDR3 is 11 amino acids. Trimming removed 6 bases at V and 7 bases at J, with 9 bases between. Looked up from germline, CDR1 is SGHAT and CDR2 is FQNNGV. CDR3 loop: CASRAGIEAFF. In nucleotides, the CDR3 is TGTGCCAGCAGGGCGGGGATTGAAGCTTTCTTT.